This record covers a single T cell receptor (beta chain). Its cognate antigen is unknown. These data belong to a study of T cell responses to AZD1222 COVID-19 vaccine. Notes on the study in general: With dominance at 160-218 and 743-854, vaccine-associated CD4 TCRs spanned spike. The donor cohort was predominantly white British with a female majority, and clonal diversity may have been underestimated. Just a handful of people given AZD1222 tested seropositive at baseline.

Libraries were prepared by immunoSEQ multiplex PCR; TCRdb keeps only in-frame clonotypes and omits some of them. The sample has under 95,000 clones; 88% are singletons. Trimming took 1 base from V and 8 from J, leaving 14 bases between them. The length of the CDR3 is 14 residues. The germline V gene encodes CDR1 KGHSH and CDR2 LQKENI. This clonotype was obtained from an adult in good health. This material consisted of peripheral blood, taken on day 0 of AZD1222 vaccination. The V call is TRBV18, the J call TRBJ1-2; D ambiguous. CDR3 bases: TGTGCCAGCTCACCACAGGGAGCGACTATCGGCTACACCTTC. Encoded protein: CASSPQGATIGYTF.